This T cell receptor beta chain was sequenced in a study of T cells in Graves' hyperthyroidism and ophthalmopathy (dated by TCRdb to the late 2010s). In terms of the full investigation: A discovery cohort of about a hundred patients, about 44 with Graves' ophthalmopathy and 55 to 60 with stable Graves' hyperthyroidism, was used to find distinguishing TCR V-J signatures. Once sampling was done, hyperthyroidism patients were given methimazole at a starting dose of 30 mg daily, whereas ophthalmopathy patients were given high-dose intravenous methylprednisolone. The 80 to 100 discovery patients were randomly divided into training and test sets at a 7:3 ratio. The paper describes TCR Vbeta CDR3 sequencing of 120 to 150 peripheral blood samples, made up of under 50 ophthalmopathy patients, 70 to 75 hyperthyroidism patients and 17 progressor patients. An independent validation cohort of under 20 hyperthyroidism patients and approximately 15 patients who later progressed to ophthalmopathy tested prospective prediction of ophthalmopathy. Thyroid tissue and blood T-cell repertoires from more than 5 Graves' hyperthyroidism patients were also compared in the study.

The germline V gene provides CDR1 MGHRA and CDR2 YSYEKL. V is cut by 1 base and J by 4 bases, and the space between the germline ends is 13 bases. The CDR3, cysteine through phenylalanine, is 15 amino acids long. Only the CDR3 part of the read is kept: 45 bases, read in frame from the first base. This clonotype occurred many times. Its antigen is not yet known. No base quality values were provided; no much bigger clone lies one nucleotide off. The full study reports these points: In validation, the model predicted progression to ophthalmopathy with approximately 69% sensitivity and less than 80% specificity, a median of 6.5 months before onset. Most expanded thyroid clonotypes (frequency above 0.001) were also detected in blood, suggesting blood repertoires may reflect thyroid immune responses. Ophthalmopathy was separated from stable hyperthyroidism by a 13 V-J signature model, with around 90% sensitivity and approximately 81% specificity obtained in cross-validation and 80%/75% obtained in testing. No statistical method was used to set the sample size in advance, and investigators knew the group allocation.

Stable Graves' hyperthyroidism was defined as no progression to ophthalmopathy during 18 months of follow-up. Hyperthyroidism patients were aged 18 to 65 years and newly diagnosed, with disease duration of less than 2 months. The study excluded patients with uncontrolled infections, other autoimmune diseases, pregnancy or lactation. Diagnoses were established on the basis of clinical symptoms, serum thyroxine and TRAb, thyroid ultrasound, and orbital computed tomography. Total RNA was extracted using Trizol reagent, and RNA quality was assessed on an Agilent 2100 Bioanalyzer. Amplification of TCR beta CDR3 regions was carried out from RNA transcripts. A first-round RT-PCR of the TCR CDR3 used the HTBI primer set with the Qiagen OneStep RT-PCR kit. The libraries were constructed in a second round of multiplex PCR and then size-selected and purified. Sequencing of the libraries was done on an Illumina HiSeq2000 using paired-end 100 bp reads. Per the authors' processing: Raw data were processed with SOAPnuke, discarding reads with adapters, uncalled bases, mean Phred below 15, or no exact constant-primer or identifier match. High-quality paired reads were merged with COPE v1.2.5, and unique nucleotide sequences were defined as clonotypes. Clonotypes were aligned to IMGT TRBV, TRBD and TRBJ reference segments using MiTCR v1.1. Analysis was restricted to V-J combinations with a frequency above 0.0001, which covered roughly 99% of repertoires. The TCS score was defined as F50 (clonal expansion) divided by E x V (chaos), with BLOSUM62-based TCRdist calculated between CDR3 peptides within each V-J. Welch's t-statistics and random forest reduced 500 to 550 V-J features to roughly 13, which were used in a naive Bayes classifier (R e1071). The similarity between thyroid and blood repertoires was quantified using the Morisita-Horn index. The raw public reads went through TCRdb reprocessing: fastp at Q25, MiXCR clone calling, in-frame beta chains kept. Records with the same CDR3 protein are collapsed into one entry carrying the most frequent genes and DNA. It is TCRdb's table, rather than the study itself, that gives the V and J calls and clone size. The sample table lists about 98,000 distinct CDR3 sequences, approximately 42% of them with a count of one. The top ten hold roughly a tenth of the sample.

This chain is built from TRBV4-1 and TRBJ1-2; the D region possibly corresponds to TRBD1 (5 bases align). This TCR derives from a woman younger than 45 with Graves' hyperthyroidism. Sequenced sample: peripheral blood or thyroid tissue (not recorded which). For the CDR3, the sequence is CASSQGEDTLYGYTF. The nucleotide sequence reads TGCGCCAGCAGCCAAGGGGAGGACACCCTCTATGGCTACACCTTC.